Sequencing of this T cell receptor (beta chain) was carried out in a study of blood T cells in healthy people across ages. The CDR3 totals 15 residues. V lost 5 bases and J lost 1; bases outside the gene matches: 6. Germline V CDR1 and CDR2: SGHDT, YYEEEE. Overall study findings and caveats: A roughly linear fall in TCR beta diversity per million T cells was seen with increasing age. It was not known whether donors were CMV positive (a possible confounder of expanded clonotype changes). The long-lived group displayed more naive CD4+ cells, plus higher diversity, than the aged donors did.

This clonotype was observed a handful of times. Antigen: not known. Primed by a sample-barcoded 5' primer and a J-beta primer mix, a second PCR proceeded for roughly 7 to 11 cycles. One entry per CDR3 protein results from TCRdb running MiXCR on the 5' RACE reads. This table has some 1.5 million distinct CDR3 sequences, over 25% appearing once. The rearrangement links TRBV5-6 to TRBJ2-7; 10 positions match TRBD1. The sequenced material came from blood. This receptor was obtained from a woman in her 30s in good health. CDR3 amino acids: CASSYGTGASYEQYF. The CDR3 DNA is TGTGCCAGCAGTTATGGGACAGGGGCTTCCTACGAGCAGTACTTC.